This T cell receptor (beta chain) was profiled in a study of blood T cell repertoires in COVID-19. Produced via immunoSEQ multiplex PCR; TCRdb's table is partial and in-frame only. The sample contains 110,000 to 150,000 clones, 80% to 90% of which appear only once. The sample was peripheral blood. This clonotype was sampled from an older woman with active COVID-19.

The CDR3 reads CASSETGAPNEKLFF. The CDR3 DNA sequence: TGCGCCAGCAGCGAGACAGGGGCCCCTAATGAAAAACTGTTTTTT. The V and J genes are TRBV5-1 and TRBJ1-4; 8 bases map to TRBD1. Germline CDR1 and CDR2: SGHRS and YFSETQ. The CDR3 is 15 amino acids. J lost 3 bases, V lost 4 bases, and 5 bases had no gene match.